This T cell receptor (beta chain) derives from a study of blood T cell repertoires in COVID-19 (TCRdb year 2020). Background on the whole study: Samples covering the acute and convalescent phases of COVID-19 were provided by collaborators in the United States, Italy and Spain. Nearly every sample came with metadata listing a de-identified subject ID, COVID-19 status, age in years and sex. The repertoires were made available in a free public database intended to serve as a resource for research on the immune response to SARS-CoV-2. Samples were obtained from the ongoing ImmuneRACE study (first 160 participants) and from roughly 1,300 subjects provided by 6 global collaborators. Where available, HLA class I and class II types were obtained from metadata supplied by the sample provider rather than from assay-based typing. Deeply sampled blood TCRbeta repertoires from subjects exposed to, actively infected with, or recovered from COVID-19 were included in the dataset. The material from the prospective study consisted of cDNA or gDNA derived from T cells, B-cell-depleted T cells, or PBMCs. Broader findings and caveats from the paper: The quantity of clinical and demographic metadata differed by source and by participant and was supplied without curation.

Concerning this clone itself: Its antigen is not yet known. Base qualities are missing; no much larger clone stands one base away.

Collaborating institutions collected whole blood in K2EDTA tubes following their own protocols. Collaborator samples were shipped for TCRbeta analysis as frozen whole blood, isolated PBMCs, or DNA extracted from either sample type. TCRbeta CDR3 regions were amplified from genomic DNA using the immunoSEQ Assay, a bias-controlled multiplex PCR. The paper's processing steps were these. The number of nucleated cells in each sample was estimated from the amplification of reference gene primers within the assay. To quantify the absolute abundance of each unique TCRbeta CDR3 rearrangement, sequence reads were collapsed and filtered. Productive Simpson clonality was computed per sample as the square root of Simpson's diversity index over productive rearrangements. Drawn from immuneACCESS, this table holds only the in-frame rearrangements with V and J called that TCRdb kept. Clones are partly lost; checked studies trace under half to an unresolved V gene and leave the rest unexplained. The V and J calls and clone size were taken over from that table, and D and trimming were inferred from the DNA. The sample table contains approximately 120,000 clones; only one count was recorded for around four fifths of them. Approximately 18% of the sample rests with the top ten.

The sample was peripheral blood. The sequence derives from a woman aged 60-70 years with acute or convalescent COVID-19.

Here is the DNA: TGTGCCAGCAAGACAGATGACAATGAGCAGTTCTTC. Its translation reads: CASKTDDNEQFF. The V and J segments used are TRBV27 and TRBJ2-1, with a tentative D gene TRBD1 over 5 matching bases. Its CDR3 holds 12 amino acids, cysteine through phenylalanine. Here the CDR3 DNA is all that survives: 36 bases in frame from base 1. CDR1 and CDR2 (MNHEY, SMNVEV) derive from the germline V gene (reference sequence). Between the V and J ends, shortened by 7 bases and 5 bases respectively, the junction contains 9 bases.